The present T cell receptor beta chain was sequenced within a study of T-cell memory formation after mild COVID-19 (dated by TCRdb to the early 2020s). Notes on the research overall: TCR sequence clusters from the two donors were found to be largely donor specific. Longitudinal TCRalpha and TCRbeta repertoire sequencing tracked T-cell clones expanding and contracting after mild COVID-19 in two donors. The cohort comprised two young, previously healthy adult volunteers, one female and one male. Beyond this particular receptor, the publication reports: Only a couple of mild cases were covered in the study, and larger cohorts including severe cases with pre-infection samples were considered necessary. SARS-CoV-2 specificity was not confirmed for the second-wave clones peaking on day 37. Some responding clones were detected in pre-infection memory, which suggested that pre-existing cross-reactive memory T cells had joined the SARS-CoV-2 response. Balanced CD4/CD8 phenotypes were observed for clones contracting from day 15 to 85, whereas a bias towards CD4+ was observed for a second wave of clones expanding from day 15 to 37. Contracting CD4+ clones turned up mainly in the CM and EM memory subsets, whereas EMRA was where CD8+ clones were enriched.

The reads were generated on an Illumina NovaSeq 6000. TCRalpha and TCRbeta cDNA libraries were constructed by 5'RACE with constant-segment primers, with sample barcodes and unique molecular identifiers being introduced. Trizol reagent was used to extract RNA from every sample. Library amplification was performed in two PCR steps, and a second sample barcode and Illumina TruSeq adapters were introduced in the second step. Libraries were sequenced on an Illumina NovaSeq with 2 x 150 bp paired-end reads. The authors' analysis ran thus. Demultiplexing of reads and collapsing into UMI-guided consensus sequences were performed with migec v1.2.7. Using mixcr v2.1.11, UMI consensuses were aligned to TRA and TRB V and J templates and then assembled into clonotypes. A clonotype was counted as expanded or contracted only when both edgeR and NoisET called the clonotype significant, with the noise models trained on biological replicates. For edgeR calls, the cutoffs were a false discovery rate-adjusted p below 0.01 and a log2 fold-change threshold of 1. As an exploratory analysis of dynamics, max-normalized trajectories of the 1000 most abundant clonotypes were examined by PCA with hierarchical clustering. Separately sequenced CD4+ and CD8+ repertoires were used to assign the CD4 or CD8 phenotype of responding clones. TCRdb trimmed the raw reads at Q25, called clones with MiXCR and kept productive beta chains. Each record represents a unique CDR3 protein, reported with the most common genes and DNA among its rows. These V and J calls rely on TCRdb rather than the paper's analysis. The sample includes around 310,000 distinct CDR3 sequences, with around 15% observed a single time. Around 23% of the sample is held by the ten biggest clonotypes.

This clonotype came up a few times. Its binding antigen is unknown. No base-level quality is on record; no much larger clone is a single base apart. Ficoll-Paque density gradient centrifugation was the method used to isolate PBMCs. V and J are trimmed by 7 bases and 10 bases, and the gene matches miss 14 bases of the junction. According to the germline V gene (reference sequence), CDR1 reads MNHNY and CDR2 reads SVGAGI. The CDR3 holds 15 amino acids from the cysteine to the phenylalanine. CDR3 DNA is the only sequence kept; it has 45 bases, read in frame from the first base. This clonotype was sampled from a man younger than 30 who had mild COVID-19 (a few samples of this study predate the infection). The sample titles of this study are shuffled in the database, so cell type and time point are left out; the donor was told from shared clones. The V and J segments used are TRBV6-6 and TRBJ2-1; 9 of the junction bases match TRBD2. The specimen was PBMCs or a T cell subset sorted from them (not recorded which). For the CDR3, the sequence is CASTTEAGGAGEQFF. The sequence in DNA is TGTGCCAGCACCACGGAGGCGGGGGGGGCCGGCGAGCAGTTCTTC.